This TCR beta chain was sequenced in a study of blood T cell repertoires in COVID-19. At the level of the study: Nucleic acid was either cDNA or gDNA, and it came from T cells, B-cell-depleted T cells, or PBMCs.

Trimming at V came to 2 bases and at J to 3 bases, leaving 9 bases not matched to a gene. Germline lookup yields CDR1 MDHEN and CDR2 SYDVKM. This CDR3 has 18 amino acids. Clones were read by immunoSEQ multiplex PCR, and TCRdb kept only the in-frame ones, dropping some. Among 150,000 to 200,000 clones listed, roughly 82% were seen once. Enrolled through a virtual design, the participants were between about 18 and 100 years of age and came from 24 US areas. Researchers sorted participants into cohorts using their self-reported clinical history. The sequence was obtained from a woman aged 55-69 years with acute COVID-19. The chain recombines TRBV28 with TRBJ2-2, with 10 bases matching TRBD1. The sequenced sample was PBMCs or T cells enriched from blood (not recorded which). CDR3 DNA sequence: TGTGCCAGCAGTTTACCGTGGGACAGGGGATTGGACACCGGGGAGCTGTTTTTT. This translates into CASSLPWDRGLDTGELFF.